The 29 T cell receptor beta chains given below trace back to one sample, sequenced in a study of T cell changes during pregnancy in multiple sclerosis. Sequencing was performed with immunoSEQ multiplex PCR; in TCRdb, only in-frame clones are kept and a portion is missing. The data contain 40,000 to 50,000 clones, just under 95% of them singletons. The sequenced sample was CD8+ T cells from peripheral blood mononuclear cells, obtained after pregnancy. All receptors derive from a female donor with multiple sclerosis, enrolled in a pregnancy study.

The rearrangement links TRBV27 to TRBJ1-5; no reliable D call. In germline, CDR1 is MNHEY, CDR2 SMNVEV (reference sequence). The CDR3 is 13 residues long. Trimming left V 5 bases short and J 6 bases short, with 11 bases between. For the CDR3, the DNA is TGTGCCAGCAGTCCTGGGGAGGGTCAGCCCCAGCATTTT. It codes for CASSPGEGQPQHF.

The genes are TRBV6-5 and TRBJ2-4; possibly TRBD2 for D (6 bases). CDR1 and CDR2 from the germline V gene are MNHEY and SVGAGI. Trimming shortened V by 0 bases and J by 5 bases, and 8 bases separated the two germline ends. The CDR3 totals 14 residues. The CDR3 bases are TGTGCCAGCAGTTACTCGGGCGGGGAAAACATTCAGTACTTC. It yields the protein CASSYSGGENIQYF.

V and J are TRBV7-6 and TRBJ2-3, with a weak D call TRBD2 (6 bases). Germline V gene sequence: CDR1 SGHVS, CDR2 FNYEAQ. The CDR3 totals 15 residues. The V and J ends lost 5 bases and 2 bases respectively, with 14 bases between them. The CDR3 DNA reads as TGTGCCAGCAGCGGGCCGGCGGGATTCACAGATACGCAGTATTTT. This translates into CASSGPAGFTDTQYF.

The rearrangement uses TRBV5-6 and TRBJ1-6; the D gene is possibly TRBD1 (5 bases). The V and J ends lost 0 bases and 0 bases respectively, with 10 bases between them. This CDR3 is built from 17 residues. Looked up from germline, CDR1 is SGHDT and CDR2 is YYEEEE. This CDR3 reads CASSLVQGGSYNSPLHF. The CDR3 nucleotides are TGTGCCAGCAGCTTGGTGCAGGGCGGCTCCTATAATTCACCCCTCCACTTT.

The V and J genes are TRBV19 and TRBJ2-1; TRBD2 matches 7 bases. Losses at the gene ends were 7 bases for V and 7 bases for J; bases not matched to a gene: 10. This CDR3 has 14 residues. Germline lookup yields CDR1 LNHDA and CDR2 SQIVND (reference sequence). The CDR3 bases are TGTGCCAGTAAGGAGCGGGACGTCGGGAATGAGCAGTTCTTC. This codes for CASKERDVGNEQFF.

The chain has TRBV29-1 and TRBJ1-3; no clear D gene. CDR3 size: 12 residues. The V gene's germline CDR1 is SQVTM and CDR2 ANQGSEA. Trimming cost V 4 bases and J 0 bases, with 4 bases left between them. CDR3 sequence (DNA): TGCAGCGTTGTCCTCTCTGGAAACACCATATATTTT. Protein product: CSVVLSGNTIYF.

The table lists this clone with a few counts. This chain connects TRBV4-3 to TRBJ1-1; TRBD1 aligns across 9 bases. The trim removed 3 bases at V and 2 bases at J, leaving 7 bases unmatched. Germline assignment: CDR1 LGHNA and CDR2 YSLEER. This CDR3 comprises 16 residues. The DNA for the CDR3 is TGCGCCAGCAGCCACGACCAGACAGGGGGTAACACTGAAGCTTTCTTT. Its translation: CASSHDQTGGNTEAFF.

This chain uses TRBV5-4 with TRBJ2-5; a possible D gene is TRBD1 (6 bases). The CDR3 runs 13 residues. V lost 4 bases and J lost 4, with 11 bases in between. CDR1 and CDR2 (germline): SGHNT, YYREEE (reference sequence). The CDR3 bases are TGTGCCAGCAGCAACACAGGGATAGAGACCCAGTACTTC. Protein: CASSNTGIETQYF.

V and J are TRBV4-1 and TRBJ2-7; 7 bases line up with TRBD1. The J segment lost 1 base and the V segment lost 4 bases, leaving 7 bases of the junction unmatched. The CDR3 is made up of 15 amino acids. From germline, CDR1 is MGHRA and CDR2 YSYEKL. CDR3 protein: CASSLTGTDSYEQYF. The CDR3 DNA is TGCGCCAGCAGCCTGACAGGGACAGATTCCTACGAGCAGTACTTC.

Here the CDR3 DNA reads TGTGCCAGCAGCCACCCGGGGAATAATGAGCAGTTCTTC. Residues: CASSHPGNNEQFF. The J gene is TRBJ2-1, the V gene TRBV6-5; D may be TRBD2 (5 bases). The length of the CDR3 is 13 residues. Germline V gene sequence: CDR1 MNHEY, CDR2 SVGAGI. V lost 6 bases, J lost 7 bases, and 13 bases lay in between.

This chain uses TRBV6-5 with TRBJ2-7, with D possibly being TRBD2 (5 bases). V dropped 4 bases and J dropped 5 bases, with 9 bases sitting between them. Germline values: CDR1 MNHEY, CDR2 SVGAGI. The CDR3 consists of 12 residues. Here the CDR3 reads CASSFGGHEQYF. The CDR3 DNA reads TGTGCCAGCAGTTTCGGCGGGCACGAGCAGTACTTC.

The CDR3 nucleotides are TGTGCCAGCAGTGAAGAGACAGGAGCTAACTATGGCTACACCTTC. Amino acid sequence: CASSEETGANYGYTF. The chain uses TRBV2 and TRBJ1-2; tentatively, D is TRBD1 (6 bases). This CDR3 contains 15 residues. V lost 1 base, J lost 0 bases, and 9 bases lay in between. Germline V gene lookup returns CDR1 SNHLY and CDR2 FYNNEI. Complete variable domain (other parts from reference TRBV2 and TRBJ1-2): EPEVTQTPSHQVTQMGQEVILRCVPISNHLYFYWYRQILGQKVEFLVSFYNNEISEKSEIFDDQFSVERPDGSNFTLKIRSTKLEDSAMYFCASSEETGANYGYTFGSGTRLTVV.

V is TRBV30 and J is TRBJ2-1; maybe TRBD2 (6 bases). This CDR3 is built from 14 residues. V gave up 4 bases and J gave up 10 bases, with 20 bases separating them. Germline V gene data show CDR1 as GTSNPN and CDR2 as SVGIG (reference sequence). The DNA for the CDR3 is TGTGCCTGGAATGCGGGAATTTACAATTCAGAGCAGTTCTTC. It encodes CAWNAGIYNSEQFF.

V gene TRBV2 combines with J gene TRBJ2-7; the D gene is possibly TRBD2 (7 bases). V was clipped by 7 bases and J by 4 bases, with 14 bases between them. The length of the CDR3 is 13 residues. CDR1 is SNHLY, CDR2 FYNNEI, per germline. The CDR3 DNA reads TGTGCCAGCATCGGACTAGGGGGATACGAGCAGTACTTC. Translation gives CASIGLGGYEQYF. The whole variable domain, filled in from reference TRBV2 and TRBJ2-7, reads EPEVTQTPSHQVTQMGQEVILRCVPISNHLYFYWYRQILGQKVEFLVSFYNNEISEKSEIFDDQFSVERPDGSNFTLKIRSTKLEDSAMYFCASIGLGGYEQYFGPGTRLTVT.

J is TRBJ1-5 and V is TRBV27; possible D gene TRBD1, 6 bases. Germline CDR1 MNHEY, CDR2 SMNVEV (reference sequence). V lost 8 bases to trimming and J lost 7 bases, with 15 bases between them. The CDR3 has 13 amino acids. The CDR3 spells CASCVGGGQPQHF. The CDR3 DNA sequence: TGTGCCAGCTGTGTGGGGGGGGGCCAGCCCCAGCATTTT.

This rearrangement joins TRBV7-9 to TRBJ2-5; D is uncertain. V was pared by 3 bases and J by 4 bases, with 6 bases between. CDR3 size: 12 residues. In germline, CDR1 is SEHNR, CDR2 FQNEAQ (reference sequence). The CDR3 DNA sequence: TGTGCCAGCAGCTTCCCCGGAGAGACCCAGTACTTC. Encoded protein: CASSFPGETQYF. The full variable domain, completed using reference TRBV7-9 and TRBJ2-5, is DTGVSQNPRHKITKRGQNVTFRCDPISEHNRLYWYRQTLGQGPEFLTYFQNEAQLEKSRLLSDRFSAERPKGSFSTLEIQRTEQGDSAMYLCASSFPGETQYFGPGTRLLVL.

This chain links TRBV4-2 with TRBJ1-1; 8 bases fit TRBD1. Germline CDR1 and CDR2: LGHNA and YNFKEQ. Losses at the gene ends were 3 bases for V and 6 bases for J; bases not matched to a gene: 9. This CDR3 has 15 amino acids. The chain's CDR3 is CASSQRTGLDAEAFF. CDR3 DNA sequence: TGTGCCAGCAGCCAGCGGACAGGGTTAGACGCTGAAGCTTTCTTT.

This clone showed up just a few times. This chain joins TRBV19 and TRBJ2-7, with 7 positions matching TRBD2. CDR1 LNHDA and CDR2 SQIVND come from the germline V gene (reference sequence). CDR3 length: 13 residues. V dropped 3 bases and J dropped 4; count of bases not matched to a gene: 3. The CDR3 DNA reads TGTGCCAGTAGTATGGGACTAAGGTACGAGCAGTACTTC. This gives the protein CASSMGLRYEQYF.

The rearrangement links TRBV9 to TRBJ2-6, with TRBD1 identical over 10 bases. V lost 4 bases to trimming and J lost 1 base; unmatched junction nucleotides: 11. The CDR3 is made up of 19 amino acids. In germline, CDR1 is SGDLS, CDR2 YYNGEE. CDR3 protein: CASSPRRDRGSSGANVLTF. The CDR3 region has the DNA TGTGCCAGCAGCCCCCGACGGGACAGGGGTTCTTCTGGGGCCAACGTCCTGACTTTC.

The CDR3 DNA reads TGTGCCAGCAGCTTGGGTCTTCGCACAGATACGCAGTATTTT. Its protein product is CASSLGLRTDTQYF. The genes are TRBV5-4 and TRBJ2-3; D remains unclear. V lost 0 bases to trimming and J lost 1 base, with 6 bases between them. This CDR3 is built from 14 residues. Germline CDR1 SGHNT, CDR2 YYREEE (reference sequence). The full variable domain, rest sourced from reference TRBV5-4 and TRBJ2-3, is ETGVTQSPTHLIKTRGQQVTLRCSSQSGHNTVSWYQQALGQGPQFIFQYYREEENGRGNFPPRFSGLQFPNYSSELNVNALELDDSALYLCASSLGLRTDTQYFGPGTRLTVL.

Written as DNA, the CDR3 is TGTGCCAGCAGTCCGATCGGACAGGGGGTTTTCTACGAGCAGTACTTC. This encodes CASSPIGQGVFYEQYF. The chain joins TRBV6-6 to TRBJ2-7, with 10 positions matching TRBD1. Germline V gives CDR1 MNHNY, CDR2 SVGAGI (reference sequence). The CDR3 has 16 amino acids. Losses at the gene ends were 5 bases for V and 3 bases for J; bases not matched to a gene: 10.

This chain joins TRBV11-2 and TRBJ1-2; D is undetermined. The V gene lost 5 bases and the J gene lost 6 bases, with 16 bases spanning the gap. Germline values: CDR1 SGHAT, CDR2 FQNNGV. The CDR3 consists of 14 residues. CDR3 DNA: TGTGCCAGCAGCCCACCATGGGCCCCACATGGCTACACCTTC. Translation gives CASSPPWAPHGYTF.

The V and J genes are TRBV4-3 and TRBJ2-7; D possibly corresponds to TRBD1 (6 bases). Germline V CDR1 and CDR2: LGHNA, YSLEER. V shed 2 bases and J shed 3 bases, with 14 bases lying between them. The CDR3 length is 15 residues. The CDR3 sequence: CASSQNPGQFYEQYF. The CDR3 region has the DNA TGCGCCAGCAGCCAAAACCCGGGACAATTCTACGAGCAGTACTTC.

The gene calls are TRBV4-1 and TRBJ2-2; D is perhaps TRBD2 (7 bases). Germline CDR1 MGHRA, CDR2 YSYEKL. CDR3 length: 15 amino acids. V was clipped by 5 bases and J by 4 bases, with 14 bases between them. CDR3 residues: CASSWGGSFTGELFF. The CDR3, as DNA: TGCGCCAGCAGCTGGGGGGGCTCATTCACCGGGGAGCTGTTTTTT.

This chain joins TRBV19 and TRBJ2-2, with TRBD2 identical over 10 bases. CDR1 LNHDA and CDR2 SQIVND come from the germline V gene (reference sequence). The CDR3 sequence is 16 residues long. The J segment lost 7 bases and the V segment lost 2 bases, leaving 7 bases of the junction unmatched. CDR3 amino acids: CASSIRSGGVIGELFF. CDR3 DNA: TGTGCCAGTAGTATAAGGAGCGGGGGGGTAATCGGGGAGCTGTTTTTT.

The chain carries TRBV2 and TRBJ2-3; D is unresolved. Deletions cut 2 bases from V and 10 bases from J, with 19 bases between. The V gene's germline CDR1 is SNHLY and CDR2 FYNNEI. This CDR3 is built from 15 residues. The CDR3: CASSEWARNQESQYF. The CDR3, as DNA: TGTGCCAGCAGTGAATGGGCCAGGAACCAAGAATCGCAGTATTTT.

This rearrangement joins TRBV6-5 to TRBJ2-3; the D gene is possibly TRBD2 (5 bases). Trimming cost V 0 bases and J 2 bases, with 9 bases left between them. The CDR3 extends over 15 amino acids. Germline loops: CDR1 MNHEY, CDR2 SVGAGI. CDR3 protein: CASSYSSGNTDTQYF. The DNA of the CDR3 is TGTGCCAGCAGTTACTCGTCGGGGAACACAGATACGCAGTATTTT.

The CDR3 DNA follows: TGTGCCAGCAGGACCGGGACTAGCGGCTCTCTTGAGTACTTC. Its protein product is CASRTGTSGSLEYF. The chain carries TRBV6-5 and TRBJ2-7; 11 bases align to TRBD2. The CDR3 spans 14 residues. CDR1 and CDR2 (germline): MNHEY, SVGAGI. V shed 6 bases, J shed 11 bases, and the junction held 12 bases outside the gene matches.

This chain links TRBV29-1 with TRBJ2-7, with D tentatively TRBD1 (5 bases). The CDR3 runs 11 residues. The germline CDR1 and CDR2 sequences are SQVTM and ANQGSEA. Trimming cost V 3 bases and J 3 bases, with 6 bases left between them. The CDR3 DNA reads TGCAGCGTTGAGACAGACTACGAGCAGTACTTC. Translating gives CSVETDYEQYF.